The 16 T cell receptor beta chains presented below share a single source sample, sequenced in a study of blood T cell repertoires in COVID-19. Profiling relied on immunoSEQ multiplex PCR, and the TCRdb table lists in-frame clones only, not all of them. Of some 210,000 clones detected, approximately 91% appear once; the ten largest clones hold under 5.5%. Sequencing used peripheral blood. These receptor sequences come from a woman in her forties with acute or convalescent COVID-19.

V usage is TRBV4-1 and J usage is TRBJ1-6; D gene uncertain. The germline V gene encodes CDR1 MGHRA and CDR2 YSYEKL. This CDR3 spans 14 amino acids. V was trimmed by 0 bases and J by 10 bases, leaving 10 bases between them. Written as DNA, the CDR3 is TGCGCCAGCAGCCAAGACGAGGGAGAGTCACCCCTCCACTTT. Translating it yields CASSQDEGESPLHF.

The chain recombines TRBV6-2 or TRBV6-3 with TRBJ2-1, with TRBD1 matching over 9 bases. The germline gives CDR1 MNHEY, CDR2 SVGEGT. This CDR3 region has 15 residues. Trimming cost V 7 bases and J 6 bases; bases outside gene matches: 10. CDR3 coding DNA: TGTGCCAGCACCCCACCCAGGACAGGGGCCAATGAGCAGTTCTTC. It codes for CASTPPRTGANEQFF.

The rearrangement uses TRBV7-2 and TRBJ2-2; tentative D call: TRBD2 (7 bases). Trimming cost V 1 base and J 0 bases, with 12 bases left between them. The CDR3 contains 17 residues. Germline CDR1 reads SGHTA; CDR2 reads FQGNSA. The CDR3 reads CASSLGGGGANTGELFF. The CDR3 DNA follows: TGTGCCAGCAGCTTAGGGGGGGGCGGGGCGAACACCGGGGAGCTGTTTTTT.

This rearrangement joins TRBV6-4 to TRBJ2-3; D uncertain. This CDR3 has 14 amino acids. Looked up from germline, CDR1 is MRHNA and CDR2 is SNTAGT. Trimming took off 0 bases at V and 2 bases at J, with 6 bases between the two ends. DNA for the CDR3: TGTGCCAGCAGTGACTCGAGTACCACAGATACGCAGTATTTT. This gives the protein CASSDSSTTDTQYF.

The V call is TRBV24-1, the J call TRBJ2-3; 13 bases align to TRBD2. V shed 5 bases, J shed 7 bases, and the junction held 11 bases outside the gene matches. The CDR3 contains 17 residues. Germline V lookup: CDR1 KGHDR, CDR2 SFDVKD. DNA for the CDR3: TGTGCCACCAGTGCCGGTACTAGCGGGGGGGCCGGAAATACGCAGTATTTT. It encodes CATSAGTSGGAGNTQYF.

The V call is TRBV19, the J call TRBJ1-3; D is perhaps TRBD1 (5 bases). Deletions cut 10 bases from V and 1 base from J, with 14 bases between. The CDR3 consists of 14 residues. The germline CDR1 and CDR2 sequences are LNHDA and SQIVND (reference sequence). CDR3 sequence (DNA): TGTGCCACCAGGACCCACAGGTCTGGAAACACCATATATTTT. Amino acids: CATRTHRSGNTIYF.

The V call is TRBV25-1, the J call TRBJ1-6, with 10 bases identical to TRBD1. Germline CDR1 reads MGHDK; CDR2 reads SYGVNS. This CDR3 has 16 residues. V shed 5 bases, J shed 7 bases, and the junction held 8 bases outside the gene matches. CDR3: CASSFSGTGVNSPLHF. The CDR3 nucleotides read TGTGCCAGCAGTTTCTCCGGGACAGGGGTAAATTCACCCCTCCACTTT.

In this sample, this clone turned up once. This chain's CDR3 is CSASRPGGDLRRDTQYF. The CDR3 nucleotides read TGCAGTGCTAGTCGCCCTGGGGGGGACCTTAGGCGGGATACGCAGTATTTT. The V and J genes are TRBV20-1 and TRBJ2-3; 7 bases are shared with TRBD2. This CDR3 comprises 17 residues. Germline CDR1 and CDR2: DFQATT and SNEGSKA (reference sequence). V was pared by 3 bases and J by 6 bases, with 18 bases of the junction left unmatched.

This clone was recorded once. The chain recombines TRBV5-5 with TRBJ1-6; D is ambiguous. The V gene's germline CDR1 is SGHKS and CDR2 YYEKEE (reference sequence). CDR3 size: 17 residues. V shed 1 base and J shed 4 bases, with 15 bases lying between them. CDR3 region: CASSLRGLSVYNSPLHF. In DNA, the CDR3 is TGTGCCAGCAGCTTGCGTGGTTTGTCGGTTTATAATTCACCCCTCCACTTT.

The chain links TRBV19 to TRBJ1-2; TRBD1 matches 7 bases. Trimming at V came to 5 bases and at J to 4 bases, leaving 7 bases not matched to a gene. CDR1 and CDR2 from the germline V gene are LNHDA and SQIVND (reference sequence). The CDR3 has 14 residues. This CDR3 is CASSPPGTVYGYTF. The CDR3 DNA reads as TGTGCCAGTAGTCCTCCCGGGACAGTCTATGGCTACACCTTC.

The rearrangement uses TRBV29-1 and TRBJ1-1, with D uncertain. This CDR3 is built from 10 residues. Germline values: CDR1 SQVTM, CDR2 ANQGSEA. V gave up 7 bases and J gave up 2 bases, with 5 bases separating them. CDR3 amino acids: CSARNTEAFF. Written as DNA, the CDR3 is TGCAGCGCTAGAAACACTGAAGCTTTCTTT.

The V call is TRBV5-5, the J call TRBJ2-5, with D possibly matching TRBD2 (6 bases). Deletions cut 4 bases from V and 5 bases from J, with 15 bases between. This CDR3 has 14 amino acids. Germline lookup yields CDR1 SGHKS and CDR2 YYEKEE (reference sequence). The DNA for the CDR3 is TGTGCCAGCAGCCCCATTGGGGGGTTCGAGACCCAGTACTTC. Amino acid sequence: CASSPIGGFETQYF.

As DNA, the CDR3 is TGCAGCGTCAGGACAGGGGATTACAATGAGCAGTTCTTC. It encodes CSVRTGDYNEQFF. The chain combines TRBV29-1 with TRBJ2-1; 9 nucleotides match TRBD1. Trimming removed 6 bases from V and 4 bases from J; junction bases left unmatched: 4. The CDR3 loop spans 13 amino acids. Germline V lookup: CDR1 SQVTM, CDR2 ANQGSEA.

The chain links TRBV19 to TRBJ1-5, with D possibly being TRBD1 (6 bases). CDR3 size: 16 residues. V lost 6 bases to trimming and J lost 8 bases, with 23 bases between them. The germline gives CDR1 LNHDA, CDR2 SQIVND (reference sequence). CDR3 nucleotides: TGTGCCAGTAGCATGGGGGCCTCGGGGAACCATGAGCCCCAGCATTTT. Translated, it gives CASSMGASGNHEPQHF.

V is TRBV14 and J is TRBJ2-2; 7 nucleotides agree with TRBD2. Looked up from germline, CDR1 is SGHDN and CDR2 is FVKESK. This CDR3 has 17 residues. J lost 7 bases, V lost 1 base, and 12 bases had no gene match. In nucleotides, the CDR3 is TGTGCCAGCAGCCAAGCTGGGGGAGGGGCCAGGATCGGGGAGCTGTTTTTT. Translated: CASSQAGGGARIGELFF.

This clone was recorded once. The J gene is TRBJ1-1, the V gene TRBV18; D possibly corresponds to TRBD1 (6 bases). This CDR3 is built from 15 residues. The germline V gene encodes CDR1 KGHSH and CDR2 LQKENI. Trimming removed 3 bases from V and 5 bases from J, with 16 bases in between. This CDR3 reads CASSPRTVGRTEAFF. CDR3 nucleotides: TGTGCCAGCTCACCGCGGACAGTCGGAAGGACTGAAGCTTTCTTT. Variable domain in full (rest from reference TRBV18 and TRBJ1-1): NAGVMQNPRHLVRRRGQEARLRCSPMKGHSHVYWYRQLPEEGLKFMVYLQKENIIDESGMPKERFSAEFPKEGPSILRIQQVVRGDSAAYFCASSPRTVGRTEAFFGQGTRLTVV.